This TCR beta chain was identified during a study of blood T cell repertoires in COVID-19. Study-wide background: T cells, B-cell-depleted T cells, or PBMCs supplied cDNA or gDNA.

Libraries were prepared by immunoSEQ multiplex PCR; TCRdb keeps only in-frame clonotypes and omits some of them. The data contain roughly 200,000 clones, around 85% of them singletons. The CDR3 extends over 23 amino acids. The sequence was collected from a woman in her sixties with acute or convalescent COVID-19. Sequenced material: peripheral blood. The chain links TRBV21-1 to TRBJ2-5; the table's D gene call, TRBD2, was not cross checked with the DNA. TRBV21-1 is tagged as a pseudogene. CDR3 amino acids: CASPQARTLRGAGRALWGETQYF. The CDR3 nucleotides are TGTGCCAGCCCTCAGGCGAGGACACTTCGGGGGGCAGGGAGGGCTCTTTGGGGAGAGACCCAGTACTTC.